This entry lists 26 T cell receptor beta chains sequenced from one sample in a study of cytomegalovirus exposure and HLA in healthy donors. The PCR employed 60 Vbeta primers together with 13 Jbeta primers. Sequenced by immunoSEQ multiplex PCR; TCRdb stores in-frame clones only, minus some. The data hold 100,000 to 150,000 clones, with around 73% observed a single time. Sequencing input: PBMCs. These receptor sequences come from a female donor in good health and CMV-seronegative.

The CDR3 nucleotides read TGCGCCAGCAGCCAACTAGCGGAGAGCACAGATACGCAGTATTTT. Encoded protein: CASSQLAESTDTQYF. The rearrangement joins TRBV5-1 to TRBJ2-3; 8 bases align to TRBD2. CDR1 and CDR2 from the germline V gene are SGHRS and YFSETQ. The V gene end was trimmed by 4 bases and the J gene end by 0 bases; junction bases not matched to a gene: 4. This CDR3 spans 15 amino acids.

This sequence joins TRBV4-3 and TRBJ1-4, with 8 bases lining up with TRBD1. Trimming took 6 bases from V and 4 from J; bases not matched to a gene: 7. CDR1 and CDR2 from the germline V gene are LGHNA and YSLEER. The CDR3 loop spans 15 amino acids. The CDR3 loop is CASSRKQGGNEKLFF. CDR3 nucleotides: TGCGCCAGCAGTCGTAAACAGGGGGGTAATGAAAAACTGTTTTTT.

The chain couples TRBV5-1 to TRBJ2-1; 10 bases are a match to TRBD2. V lost 4 bases to trimming and J lost 6 bases; unmatched junction nucleotides: 4. The CDR3 is made up of 14 amino acids. Germline lookup yields CDR1 SGHRS and CDR2 YFSETQ. Written as DNA, the CDR3 is TGCGCCAGCAGCAACGGACTAGCGGTCAATGAGCAGTTCTTC. Its translation: CASSNGLAVNEQFF.

The chain is built from TRBV15 and TRBJ2-2; tentatively, D is TRBD2 (5 bases). The length of the CDR3 is 16 residues. CDR1 LNHNV and CDR2 YYDKDF come from the germline V gene (reference sequence). The ends were cut back, 4 bases at V and 4 bases at J, with 16 bases in the middle. The CDR3 DNA reads as TGTGCCACCAGCAAGAGAGGGCGGGTGGGCACCGGGGAGCTGTTTTTT. Amino acid sequence: CATSKRGRVGTGELFF.

V gene TRBV29-1 combines with J gene TRBJ1-5; D may be TRBD1 (6 bases). Deletions cut 4 bases from V and 6 bases from J, with 13 bases between. The germline gives CDR1 SQVTM, CDR2 ANQGSEA. This CDR3 comprises 13 residues. CDR3 bases: TGCAGCGTTGCCAGGGGCTGGGCTCAGCCCCAGCATTTT. Translation: CSVARGWAQPQHF.

The J gene is TRBJ2-7, the V gene TRBV6-1; D perhaps matches TRBD1 (5 bases). The CDR3 is made up of 17 amino acids. V gave up 2 bases and J gave up 4 bases, with 21 bases separating them. CDR1 and CDR2 (germline): MNHNS, SASEGT. The CDR3 DNA reads as TGTGCCAGCAGTGAAACGGTAAGGGGTCAAGTCGTGTACGAGCAGTACTTC. Amino acids: CASSETVRGQVVYEQYF.

The V call is TRBV29-1, the J call TRBJ2-3; no definite D call. Trimming left V 8 bases short and J 0 bases short, with 12 bases between. The CDR3 extends over 13 amino acids. Germline lookup yields CDR1 SQVTM and CDR2 ANQGSEA. For the CDR3, the DNA is TGCAGCCCCTTTTACGCGAGCACAGATACGCAGTATTTT. Protein product: CSPFYASTDTQYF.

The CDR3 region is CASSYGGGRNQPQHF. The CDR3 nucleotides read TGTGCCAGCAGTTACGGGGGGGGGCGAAATCAGCCCCAGCATTTT. The chain links TRBV6-6 to TRBJ1-5; possibly TRBD1 for D (6 bases). The V end was cut by 2 bases, the J end by 4 bases, with 12 bases between. CDR3 length: 15 residues. Germline V gene lookup returns CDR1 MNHNY and CDR2 SVGAGI (reference sequence).

This chain joins TRBV6-6 and TRBJ1-5; no clear D gene. V was trimmed by 2 bases and J by 4 bases, leaving 6 bases between them. This CDR3 has 13 residues. CDR1 is MNHNY, CDR2 SVGAGI, per germline (reference sequence). The CDR3 bases are TGTGCCAGCAGTTACAGGGAGAATCAGCCCCAGCATTTT. It yields the protein CASSYRENQPQHF.

The table lists this clone with a few counts. The chain uses TRBV7-2 and TRBJ2-1; 10 bases line up with TRBD2. This CDR3 is 15 amino acids long. Per the germline V gene, CDR1 is SGHTA and CDR2 is FQGNSA. The ends lost 8 bases at V and 4 bases at J; junction bases unmatched: 8. In DNA, the CDR3 is TGTGCCAGCTGCCTCGGGACTAGCGAGTACAATGAGCAGTTCTTC. Translated, it gives CASCLGTSEYNEQFF.

In the case of this clone: One end of the junction does not line up with germline, which may come from a read error. The chain links TRBV4-3 to TRBJ2-1, with 8 nucleotides matching TRBD2. This CDR3 comprises 15 residues. Germline assignment: CDR1 LGHNA and CDR2 YSLEER. The CDR3 nucleotides read TGCGCCAGCAGCCGAGTGACTAGCGACTACGATGAGCAGTTCTTC. It codes for CASSRVTSDYDEQFF.

The chain recombines TRBV5-1 with TRBJ2-3; 10 nucleotides agree with TRBD2. This CDR3 has 15 amino acids. V was clipped by 5 bases and J by 2 bases; unmatched bases: 5. From germline, CDR1 is SGHRS and CDR2 YFSETQ. CDR3 nucleotides: TGCGCCAGCAGTGGACTAGCGGAGATCACAGATACGCAGTATTTT. Protein sequence: CASSGLAEITDTQYF. Filled out from reference TRBV5-1 and TRBJ2-3, the complete variable domain reads KAGVTQTPRYLIKTRGQQVTLSCSPISGHRSVSWYQQTPGQGLQFLFEYFSETQRNKGNFPGRFSGRQFSNSRSEMNVSTLELGDSALYLCASSGLAEITDTQYFGPGTRLTVL.

This clone was seen more than once but under ten times. This chain joins TRBV4-2 and TRBJ1-4; D is unclear. This CDR3 contains 15 residues. Germline V gene sequence: CDR1 LGHNA, CDR2 YNFKEQ. V shed 5 bases and J shed 0 bases, with 10 bases lying between them. CDR3 amino acids: CASSSPGTTNEKLFF. The CDR3 region has the DNA TGTGCCAGCAGCTCCCCGGGGACAACTAATGAAAAACTGTTTTTT.

The chain recombines TRBV11-1 with TRBJ2-7; 8 bases agree with TRBD2. In germline, CDR1 is SGHAT, CDR2 FQDESV (reference sequence). The CDR3 has 13 amino acids. V lost 3 bases to trimming and J lost 4 bases; unmatched junction nucleotides: 2. In DNA form, the CDR3 reads TGTGCCAGCAGCTTTCCGGGAGGGTACGAGCAGTACTTC. Amino acids: CASSFPGGYEQYF.

V and J are TRBV9 and TRBJ1-3, with a possible D match to TRBD1 (5 bases). CDR3 size: 16 residues. Looked up from germline, CDR1 is SGDLS and CDR2 is YYNGEE. V lost 3 bases and J lost 0, with 13 bases in between. The CDR3 DNA reads TGTGCCAGCAGCGCGGCTACAGGCCCCTCTGGAAACACCATATATTTT. It is translated as CASSAATGPSGNTIYF.

The V call is TRBV5-5, the J call TRBJ2-7; 11 nucleotides match TRBD1. The trim removed 2 bases at V and 4 bases at J, leaving 2 bases unmatched. This CDR3 has 14 residues. In germline, CDR1 is SGHKS, CDR2 YYEKEE (reference sequence). CDR3 DNA sequence: TGTGCCAGCAGCTTCGGGACAGGGGGATACGAGCAGTACTTC. Translating gives CASSFGTGGYEQYF.

The rearrangement links TRBV7-9 to TRBJ1-5; no reliable D call. CDR3 length equals 14 residues. Germline V CDR1 and CDR2: SEHNR, FQNEAQ (reference sequence). V lost 2 bases and J lost 0, with 5 bases in between. CDR3 amino acids: CASSLTGSNQPQHF. As DNA, the CDR3 is TGTGCCAGCAGCTTAACGGGTAGCAATCAGCCCCAGCATTTT.

This chain connects TRBV28 to TRBJ2-2; 9 nucleotides match TRBD1. Germline CDR1 reads MDHEN; CDR2 reads SYDVKM. J was trimmed by 0 bases and V by 6 bases; bases with no gene match: 2. The CDR3 runs 15 residues. The CDR3 DNA reads as TGTGCCAGCAGATGGGACAGGGCGAACACCGGGGAGCTGTTTTTT. As protein: CASRWDRANTGELFF.

The chain couples TRBV30 to TRBJ2-1, with 7 bases that match TRBD2. With 3 bases clipped from V and 5 bases from J, the junction kept 4 bases outside the gene matches. The CDR3 sequence is 13 residues long. CDR1 and CDR2 from the germline V gene are GTSNPN and SVGIG (reference sequence). DNA of the CDR3: TGTGCCTGGAGCGGCGGGAGCAACAATGAGCAGTTCTTC. As protein: CAWSGGSNNEQFF.

The chain employs TRBV28 and TRBJ1-5; D perhaps matches TRBD1 (5 bases). This CDR3 comprises 16 residues. The germline V and J ends were trimmed by 1 base and 9 bases, with 19 bases remaining between them. From germline, CDR1 is MDHEN and CDR2 SYDVKM. The CDR3 sequence is CASSLFGQGGIRPQHF. In nucleotides, the CDR3 is TGTGCCAGCAGTTTATTCGGCCAGGGAGGAATCAGGCCCCAGCATTTT.

V is TRBV14 and J is TRBJ2-2; TRBD1 is a possible D gene (5 bases). Looked up from germline, CDR1 is SGHDN and CDR2 is FVKESK. With 4 bases removed from V and 1 base from J, the gap between germline ends came to 13 bases. CDR3 length: 16 amino acids. CDR3 sequence reads: CASSLMGQGNTGELFF. In nucleotides, the CDR3 is TGTGCCAGCAGCCTCATGGGGCAGGGGAACACCGGGGAGCTGTTTTTT.

This sequence joins TRBV28 and TRBJ1-2; weak D call: TRBD1 (6 bases). Looked up from germline, CDR1 is MDHEN and CDR2 is SYDVKM. Trimming shortened V by 6 bases and J by 0 bases, and 11 bases separated the two germline ends. This CDR3 contains 14 residues. The CDR3 sequence is CASRGHGANYGYTF. CDR3 sequence (DNA): TGTGCCAGCAGGGGACATGGAGCTAACTATGGCTACACCTTC.

The CDR3 bases are TGTGCCAGCAGTTTCGGGGCAGATACGCAGTATTTT. Protein product: CASSFGADTQYF. The chain has TRBV7-2 and TRBJ2-3; the D gene is possibly TRBD2 (5 bases). This CDR3 comprises 12 residues. V lost 6 bases, J lost 4 bases, and 8 bases lay in between. In germline, CDR1 is SGHTA, CDR2 FQGNSA.

This clone has a handful of counts. The rearrangement uses TRBV18 and TRBJ1-1; TRBD1 might be the D (6 bases). This CDR3 region has 14 residues. The germline V gene has CDR1 KGHSH and CDR2 LQKENI. Trimming shortened V by 1 base and J by 6 bases, and 12 bases separated the two germline ends. The CDR3 sequence: CASSPLQGGSEAFF. For the CDR3, the DNA is TGTGCCAGCTCACCACTACAGGGCGGGTCTGAAGCTTTCTTT.

This chain links TRBV4-2 with TRBJ2-5, with 7 nucleotides matching TRBD1. Germline V gene lookup returns CDR1 LGHNA and CDR2 YNFKEQ. V lost 0 bases to trimming and J lost 1 base; unmatched junction nucleotides: 2. This CDR3 is 15 amino acids long. The CDR3 spells CASSQESGGQETQYF. CDR3 sequence (DNA): TGTGCCAGCAGCCAAGAGTCAGGGGGCCAAGAGACCCAGTACTTC.

The CDR3 DNA reads TGTGCCAGCAGCTCGGGACAGGGGGCCCAAGAGACCCAGTACTTC. Protein product: CASSSGQGAQETQYF. The chain is built from TRBV11-2 and TRBJ2-5; 12 nucleotides align to TRBD1. Per germline, CDR1 SGHAT and CDR2 FQNNGV. Germline trimming cut 4 bases from V and 1 base from J; bases unmatched to any gene: 1. This CDR3 is built from 15 residues.